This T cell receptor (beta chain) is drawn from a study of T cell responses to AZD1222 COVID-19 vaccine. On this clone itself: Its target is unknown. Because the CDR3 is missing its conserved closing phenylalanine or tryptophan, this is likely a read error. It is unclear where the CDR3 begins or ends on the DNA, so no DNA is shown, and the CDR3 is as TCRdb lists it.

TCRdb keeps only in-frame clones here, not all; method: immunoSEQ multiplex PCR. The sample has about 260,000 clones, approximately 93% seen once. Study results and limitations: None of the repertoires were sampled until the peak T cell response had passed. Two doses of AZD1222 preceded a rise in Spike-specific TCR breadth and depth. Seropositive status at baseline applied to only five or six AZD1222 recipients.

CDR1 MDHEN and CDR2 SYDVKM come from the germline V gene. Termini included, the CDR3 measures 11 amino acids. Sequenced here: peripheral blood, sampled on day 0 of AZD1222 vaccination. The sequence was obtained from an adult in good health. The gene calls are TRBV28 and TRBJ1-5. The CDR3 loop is CASSSFSGGGL.